This is a list of T cell receptor beta chains from one sample in a study of cytomegalovirus exposure and HLA in healthy donors. Assay used: immunoSEQ multiplex PCR; TCRdb lists only in-frame clones, some missing. The data contain hundreds of thousands of clones, 88% of them singletons. Material for sequencing was PBMCs. The receptors were gathered from a woman aged 18-29 years in good health and CMV-seronegative. The CDR3 runs from the conserved cysteine through the conserved F or W. A D gene is named only where the DNA matches it firmly. Clone size is shown for a subset of rows, as once, few, many or a class of expanded clone.

CDR3 protein | CDR3 DNA | J gene | V gene | D gene | clone size
CASSLADRSTNEKLFF | TGTGCCAGCAGCTTAGCGGACAGGTCAACTAATGAAAAACTGTTTTTT | TRBJ1-4 | TRBV7-9 | TRBD1 | NA
CASSPPTQRARYEQYF | TGTGCCAGCTCACCCCCGACACAGCGGGCTCGCTACGAGCAGTACTTC | TRBJ2-7 | TRBV18 | NA | NA
CASSSSSGLSYNEQFF | TGTGCCAGCAGCTCCTCTAGCGGGCTATCCTACAATGAGCAGTTCTTC | TRBJ2-1 | TRBV7-6 | TRBD2 | NA
CASSEGGSYGYTF | TGTGCCAGCAGTGAGGGGGGTAGCTATGGCTACACCTTC | TRBJ1-2 | TRBV25-1 | NA | few
CASSRLQGAFNYGYTF | TGTGCCAGCAGCCGGTTACAGGGGGCCTTTAACTATGGCTACACCTTC | TRBJ1-2 | TRBV7-6 | TRBD1 | NA
CAISDYRGEETQYF | TGTGCCATCAGTGATTACAGGGGCGAAGAGACCCAGTACTTC | TRBJ2-5 | TRBV10-3 | TRBD1 | NA
CASSRWTEMSYEQYF | TGCGCCAGCTCGAGGTGGACAGAGATGTCCTACGAGCAGTACTTC | TRBJ2-7 | TRBV10-2 | NA | NA
CASSNTGEAFF | TGTGCCAGCAGCAACACAGGGGAAGCTTTCTTT | TRBJ1-1 | TRBV9 | NA | NA
CASSSGTSGRVDEQFF | TGCGCCAGCAGCTCGGGGACTAGCGGGAGGGTCGATGAGCAGTTCTTC | TRBJ2-1 | TRBV5-1 | TRBD2 | NA
CASSSLSPNQPQHF | TGTGCCAGCAGCTCCCTATCCCCCAATCAGCCCCAGCATTTT | TRBJ1-5 | TRBV28 | NA | NA
CASSLGPGDGYTF | TGTGCCAGCAGCTTAGGGCCAGGGGATGGCTACACCTTC | TRBJ1-2 | TRBV11-1 | NA | NA
CASSLRTLVEKLFF | TGTGCCAGCAGTCTACGGACTTTGGTTGAAAAACTGTTTTTT | TRBJ1-4 | TRBV28 | NA | NA
CASSYSPHDRAQDEQFF | TGTGCCAGCAGTTATTCCCCCCACGACAGGGCCCAGGATGAGCAGTTCTTC | TRBJ2-1 | TRBV5-5 | TRBD1 | NA
CASSIGTASNQPQHF | TGTGCCAGCAGCATTGGGACAGCTAGCAATCAGCCCCAGCATTTT | TRBJ1-5 | TRBV5-8 | TRBD1 | NA
CASNNGGNQAYGYTF | TGTGCCAGCAACAACGGAGGCAATCAGGCCTATGGCTACACCTTC | TRBJ1-2 | TRBV6-5 | NA | few
CASSPSLTGANTEAFF | TGTGCCAGCAGTCCATCTTTGACAGGGGCCAACACTGAAGCTTTCTTT | TRBJ1-1 | TRBV28 | TRBD1 | NA
CASTGSTNYGYTF | TGTGCCAGCACGGGTTCGACTAACTATGGCTACACCTTC | TRBJ1-2 | TRBV2 | NA | NA
CATSRGTSGNTIYF | TGTGCCACCAGCAGAGGGACAAGTGGAAACACCATATATTTT | TRBJ1-3 | TRBV15 | NA | NA
CASSLVIPGQKVAITYEQYF | TGTGCCAGCAGCTTAGTAATCCCCGGACAGAAGGTAGCCATAACTTACGAGCAGTACTTC | TRBJ2-7 | TRBV7-8 | NA | NA
CASSLRYRGNGGYTF | TGTGCCAGCAGCTTACGATATCGGGGTAATGGCGGCTACACCTTC | TRBJ1-2 | TRBV7-2 | NA | NA
CAWSTGVIYGYTF | TGTGCCTGGTCGACAGGGGTCATATATGGCTACACCTTC | TRBJ1-2 | TRBV30 | TRBD1 | NA
CASSLPGTEAFF | TGTGCCAGCAGCCTCCCGGGCACTGAAGCTTTCTTT | TRBJ1-1 | TRBV5-4 | NA | NA
CASSSDRSYEQYF | TGTGCCAGCAGCTCGGACAGGTCCTACGAGCAGTACTTC | TRBJ2-7 | TRBV7-3 | TRBD1 | many
CASSAGTPPNEQFF | TGCGCCAGCAGCGCCGGGACACCGCCCAATGAGCAGTTCTTC | TRBJ2-1 | TRBV10-1 | NA | NA
CASTPRSDSFYGYTF | TGTGCCAGTACCCCCCGATCGGACAGCTTCTATGGCTACACCTTC | TRBJ1-2 | TRBV19 | NA | once
CSAGGAEAFF | TGCAGCGCCGGGGGGGCTGAAGCTTTCTTT | TRBJ1-1 | TRBV29-1 | NA | NA
CAWSPGQLEKLFF | TGTGCCTGGAGTCCGGGACAGCTTGAAAAACTGTTTTTT | TRBJ1-4 | TRBV30 | TRBD1 | NA
CASKPGQTNSPLHF | TGTGCCAGTAAACCGGGACAAACGAATTCACCCCTCCACTTT | TRBJ1-6 | TRBV9 | NA | few
CASSRPSGVGTGELFF | TGCGCCAGCAGTAGACCCTCAGGGGTGGGGACCGGGGAGCTGTTTTTT | TRBJ2-2 | TRBV5-1 | NA | NA
CASSRGSNTEAFF | TGTGCCAGCAGCCGCGGAAGTAACACTGAAGCTTTCTTT | TRBJ1-1 | TRBV7-3 | NA | NA
CASSLVPSNYGYTF | TGCGCCAGCAGCTTGGTTCCGTCCAACTATGGCTACACCTTC | TRBJ1-2 | TRBV5-1 | NA | NA
CASSLLVAGANVLTF | TGCGCCAGCAGCCTATTAGTGGCTGGGGCCAACGTCCTGACTTTC | TRBJ2-6 | TRBV4-3 | NA | NA
CASSWSGGRGYTF | TGTGCCAGCAGTTGGTCAGGGGGGAGAGGCTACACCTTC | TRBJ1-2 | TRBV28 | TRBD1 | once
CASSLRREGRYEQYF | TGTGCCAGCAGTTTACGGCGGGAGGGCCGGTACGAGCAGTACTTC | TRBJ2-7 | TRBV27 | TRBD2 | NA
CASSERGPRTEAFF | TGCGCCAGCAGTGAAAGGGGGCCCCGGACTGAAGCTTTCTTT | TRBJ1-1 | TRBV10-2 | TRBD1 | once
CASFRDTPETQYF | TGTGCCAGCTTTCGCGATACCCCCGAGACCCAGTACTTC | TRBJ2-5 | TRBV7-6 | NA | NA
CASRHQGKNQPQHF | TGTGCCAGCAGGCACCAGGGAAAGAATCAGCCCCAGCATTTT | TRBJ1-5 | TRBV6-5 | NA | NA
CASSQRPGQGVGNQPQHF | TGTGCCAGCAGCCAGCGTCCGGGACAGGGTGTAGGCAATCAGCCCCAGCATTTT | TRBJ1-5 | TRBV16 | TRBD1 | NA
CASSPIGSFLYEQYF | TGCGCCAGCAGCCCGATTGGTAGCTTCCTCTACGAGCAGTACTTC | TRBJ2-7 | TRBV10-2 | NA | NA
CASSLGGAGGHEQFF | TGTGCCAGCAGTTTGGGGGGAGCGGGAGGCCATGAGCAGTTCTTC | TRBJ2-1 | TRBV28 | TRBD2 | NA
CASSLGTPTGAEAFF | TGTGCCAGCAGCTTGGGAACTCCCACAGGCGCTGAAGCTTTCTTT | TRBJ1-1 | TRBV5-4 | NA | NA
CSAVGVQNEKLFF | TGCAGCGCCGTAGGGGTGCAAAATGAAAAACTGTTTTTT | TRBJ1-4 | TRBV29-1 | NA | NA
CASRGQGLGYTF | TGTGCCAGCAGGGGACAGGGGCTCGGCTACACCTTC | TRBJ1-2 | TRBV6-6 | TRBD1 | NA
CASSSGAGELFF | TGTGCCAGCAGCTCGGGGGCCGGGGAGCTGTTTTTT | TRBJ2-2 | TRBV7-3 | NA | NA
CASGLVIGGGPGETQYF | TGTGCTAGTGGTTTGGTAATTGGGGGAGGGCCCGGCGAGACCCAGTACTTC | TRBJ2-5 | TRBV12-5 | TRBD2 | NA
CASSFGDRNQPQHF | TGTGCCAGCAGTTTCGGGGACAGGAATCAGCCCCAGCATTTT | TRBJ1-5 | TRBV28 | TRBD1 | NA
CASSPSGSNQPQHF | TGTGCCAGCTCACCCTCGGGTAGCAATCAGCCCCAGCATTTT | TRBJ1-5 | TRBV18 | NA | NA
CASSVTGIGADEQFF | TGTGCCAGCAGCGTCACAGGTATTGGGGCCGATGAGCAGTTCTTC | TRBJ2-1 | TRBV9 | NA | NA
CASSPQGQGNQPQHF | TGTGCCAGCAGTCCCCAGGGACAGGGTAATCAGCCCCAGCATTTT | TRBJ1-5 | TRBV6-4 | TRBD1 | few
CASSHIRPLGDTEAFF | TGTGCCAGCAGTCACATCCGACCCCTCGGGGACACTGAAGCTTTCTTT | TRBJ1-1 | TRBV27 | NA | NA
CASSDYRGNTEAFF | TGTGCCAGCAGTGACTACAGGGGGAACACTGAAGCTTTCTTT | TRBJ1-1 | TRBV2 | TRBD1 | NA
CASSLVARAYGYTF | TGTGCCAGCAGCTTAGTTGCCAGGGCTTATGGCTACACCTTC | TRBJ1-2 | TRBV11-2 | NA | NA
CASSYLASGSYEQYF | TGTGCCAGCAGTTACTTGGCTAGCGGGAGCTACGAGCAGTACTTC | TRBJ2-7 | TRBV6-6 | TRBD2 | NA
CSVCLQGRHTEAFF | TGCAGCGTTTGCTTACAGGGGAGGCACACTGAAGCTTTCTTT | TRBJ1-1 | TRBV29-1 | TRBD1 | NA
CATSLQYGTTVEQYF | TGTGCCACCAGCCTTCAATACGGGACTACCGTCGAGCAGTACTTC | TRBJ2-7 | TRBV15 | TRBD2 | NA
CASSNRGVYGYTF | TGCGCCAGCAGCAACAGGGGCGTCTATGGCTACACCTTC | TRBJ1-2 | TRBV10-2 | TRBD1 | NA
CASSRDRNQETQYF | TGTGCCAGCAGTAGGGACAGGAACCAAGAGACCCAGTACTTC | TRBJ2-5 | TRBV2 | TRBD1 | NA